This passage covers 27 T cell receptor beta chains from one sample sequenced in a study of breast tumors, draining lymph nodes, adjacent tissues (dated by TCRdb to 2016 to 2017). The library was made by multiplex PCR. For sequencing, an Illumina HiSeq 2000 was employed. Starting from the raw public reads, TCRdb applied fastp trimming at Q25, assembled clones with MiXCR and retained in-frame beta chains. A single entry per CDR3 protein holds the most common genes and DNA from its merged rows. Here the sample has some 150,000 distinct CDR3 sequences; about 34% occur a single time. Around 4% of the sample belongs to the ten largest clones. The axillary draining lymph nodes of breast cancer patients were the source of the lymph node samples. Sequencing was done on a sample of axillary lymph node tissue. Receptors were obtained from a female donor with breast cancer. Some clones in this sample may be carry-over from other donors' samples.

In the case of this clonotype: A much larger clone lies one base from this, so it may be a read error. The chain uses TRBV28 and TRBJ1-6; D not resolved. This CDR3 has 17 residues. Germline V gene sequence: CDR1 MDHEN, CDR2 SYDVKM. The CDR3 here is CVSSLSGRAYYNSPLHF. In nucleotides, the CDR3 is TGTGTCAGCAGTTTAAGTGGGAGGGCCTACTATAATTCACCCCTCCACTTT.

This chain joins TRBV28 and TRBJ2-5; TRBD2 matches at 9 bases. V was pared by 3 bases and J by 5 bases, with 19 bases of the junction left unmatched. This CDR3 comprises 19 residues. Germline V gene sequence: CDR1 MDHEN, CDR2 SYDVKM. For the CDR3, the DNA is TGTGCCAGCAGTTTCCGAAAAGCCGCGGGAGGGCGATTGAGGGAGACCCAGTACTTC. Translating gives CASSFRKAAGGRLRETQYF. Looking up the rest from reference TRBV28 and TRBJ2-5 gives the full variable domain: DVKVTQSSRYLVKRTGEKVFLECVQDMDHENMFWYRQDPGLGLRLIYFSYDVKMKEKGDIPEGYSVSREKKERFSLILESASTNQTSMYLCASSFRKAAGGRLRETQYFGPGTRLLVL.

The chain recombines TRBV7-2 with TRBJ2-5; no firm D call. V was pared by 3 bases and J by 1 base, with 12 bases between. Germline values: CDR1 SGHTA, CDR2 FQGNSA. The CDR3 covers 15 residues. CDR3 loop: CASSFVASVQETQYF. The CDR3 DNA follows: TGTGCCAGCAGCTTCGTGGCGTCAGTCCAAGAGACCCAGTACTTC. Looking up the rest from reference TRBV7-2 and TRBJ2-5 gives the full variable domain: GAGVSQSPSNKVTEKGKDVELRCDPISGHTALYWYRQSLGQGLEFLIYFQGNSAPDKSGLPSDRFSAERTGGSVSTLTIQRTQQEDSAVYLCASSFVASVQETQYFGPGTRLLVL.

This clonotype was seen a handful of times. The CDR3 here is CASSLGQSGELFF. CDR3 in DNA: TGTGCCAGCAGTTTAGGGCAGTCCGGGGAGCTGTTTTTT. The chain carries TRBV12-3 or TRBV12-4 and TRBJ2-2; D ambiguous. This CDR3 spans 13 amino acids. V was pared by 1 base and J by 6 bases, with 6 bases between.

This clonotype has ten or more counts. The chain combines TRBV29-1 with TRBJ1-2; D remains unclear. The germline V gene encodes CDR1 SQVTM and CDR2 ANQGSEA. The CDR3 totals 10 residues. Trimming removed 1 base at V and 8 bases at J, with 5 bases between. CDR3 amino acids: CSVEVQGYTF. DNA for the CDR3: TGCAGCGTTGAAGTTCAGGGCTACACCTTC. The full variable domain, rest sourced from reference TRBV29-1 and TRBJ1-2, is SAVISQKPSRDICQRGTSLTIQCQVDSQVTMMFWYRQQPGQSLTLIATANQGSEATYESGFVIDKFPISRPNLTFSTLTVSNMSPEDSSIYLCSVEVQGYTFGSGTRLTVV.

This clonotype was counted many times. The rearrangement links TRBV6-5 to TRBJ1-2, with unresolved D. V was clipped by 4 bases and J by 8 bases, with 20 bases between them. This CDR3 is built from 15 residues. The germline CDR1 and CDR2 sequences are MNHEY and SVGAGI. CDR3: CASSLFKTDVGGYTF. CDR3 sequence (DNA): TGTGCCAGCAGTTTATTCAAGACGGACGTGGGGGGCTACACCTTC.

The chain combines TRBV29-1 with TRBJ2-3; TRBD1 matches at 9 bases. The CDR3 is made up of 14 amino acids. Germline V gene data show CDR1 as SQVTM and CDR2 as ANQGSEA. CDR3 DNA: TGCCAGCAGTTCCGGGACAGGGGCACAGATACGCAGTATTTT. Translation: CQQFRDRGTDTQYF.

CDR3 protein: CSVDNIVGNTIYF. DNA for the CDR3: TGCAGCGTGGATAACATCGTCGGAAACACCATATATTTT. The rearrangement links TRBV29-1 to TRBJ1-3; no reliable D call. Germline V CDR1 and CDR2: SQVTM, ANQGSEA. This CDR3 comprises 13 residues. The V end lost 6 bases, the J end lost 4 bases, and 13 bases lay between the germline ends.

The sample holds many counts of this clonotype. V gene TRBV6-2 or TRBV6-3 combines with J gene TRBJ2-7; D gene ambiguous. Between the trimmed V and J ends, which lost 4 bases and 0 bases, there was a span of 10 bases. The CDR3 runs to 14 residues. The germline V gene encodes CDR1 MNHEY and CDR2 SVGEGT. CDR3 sequence reads: CASSSVGVSYEQYF. CDR3 coding DNA: TGTGCCAGCAGTTCCGTAGGTGTCTCCTACGAGCAGTACTTC.

This clonotype appeared many times. The chain recombines TRBV19 with TRBJ1-4; D gene ambiguous. Trimming cost V 3 bases and J 0 bases, with 14 bases left between them. Germline V gene sequence: CDR1 LNHDA, CDR2 SQIVND (reference sequence). The CDR3 runs 17 residues. In DNA form, the CDR3 reads TGTGCCAGTAGTATCGGATCGGCCGGGGCAACTAATGAAAAACTGTTTTTT. Translated: CASSIGSAGATNEKLFF.

The chain couples TRBV11-2 to TRBJ1-2; D remains ambiguous. Trimming shortened V by 5 bases and J by 8 bases, and 15 bases separated the two germline ends. CDR1 is SGHAT, CDR2 FQNNGV, per germline. This CDR3 is 13 amino acids long. The CDR3 sequence: CASSHRRTRGYTF. CDR3 sequence (DNA): TGTGCCAGCAGCCACCGCCGGACTCGAGGCTACACCTTC.

The table lists this clonotype with many counts. The chain links TRBV7-2 to TRBJ2-7, with TRBD2 matching over 7 bases. From germline, CDR1 is SGHTA and CDR2 FQGNSA. The CDR3 is made up of 15 amino acids. V dropped 1 base and J dropped 7; count of bases not matched to a gene: 10. The CDR3 DNA follows: TGTGCCAGCAGCTTAGACCACCTTCCCGGGGGGGAGCAGTACTTC. Its translation: CASSLDHLPGGEQYF.

On this clonotype itself: Germline and junction disagree at one end, which may indicate a read error. This rearrangement joins TRBV20-1 to TRBJ1-2; 9 bases match TRBD1. CDR3 length: 12 amino acids. Germline assignment: CDR1 DFQATT and CDR2 SNEGSKA (reference sequence). CDR3 nucleotide sequence: TGCAGTGCGGGGACAGGGACTGATAGCTATACCTTC. It codes for CSAGTGTDSYTF.

This clonotype appeared many times. The chain recombines TRBV5-1 with TRBJ2-1; D possibly matches TRBD1 or TRBD2 (5 bases each). V shed 4 bases and J shed 3 bases, with 17 bases lying between them. The CDR3 covers 16 residues. The germline CDR1 and CDR2 sequences are SGHRS and YFSETQ. For the CDR3, the DNA is TGCGCCAGCAGCACGGGGACGAAAGCGAGCTACAATGAGCAGTTCTTC. Residues: CASSTGTKASYNEQFF.

The chain has TRBV28 and TRBJ2-2; D tentatively reads TRBD1 or TRBD2 (5 bases each). This CDR3 has 18 amino acids. Trimming shortened V by 6 bases and J by 6 bases, and 26 bases separated the two germline ends. From germline, CDR1 is MDHEN and CDR2 SYDVKM. CDR3 coding DNA: TGTGCCAGCAGATCTCCGGGACCCTTTTTCTCTTACGCCGGGGAGCTGTTTTTT. It is translated as CASRSPGPFFSYAGELFF.

Many counts were recorded for this clonotype. This chain joins TRBV7-9 and TRBJ2-3; 8 nucleotides align to TRBD1. V trimming: 5 bases; J trimming: 4 bases; junction bases outside the gene matches: 2. From germline, CDR1 is SEHNR and CDR2 FQNEAQ (reference sequence). This CDR3 contains 13 residues. The CDR3 bases are TGTGCCAGCAGCCAGGGGGCTTCAGATACGCAGTATTTT. Encoded protein: CASSQGASDTQYF.

This clonotype appeared many times. The J gene is TRBJ2-7, the V gene TRBV3-1, with D hard to call. The CDR3 extends over 12 amino acids. Germline V gene lookup returns CDR1 LGHDT and CDR2 YNNKEL (reference sequence). Trimming removed 1 base from V and 10 bases from J, with 11 bases in between. The CDR3 DNA reads as TGTGCCAGCAGCCAAGGGTCTAGTGATCAGTACTTC. Encoded protein: CASSQGSSDQYF.

This clonotype occurred a few times. A read error may be the cause here, since a much bigger clone is one base away. The V call is TRBV6-1, the J call TRBJ1-5, with D unresolved. CDR1 is MNHNS and CDR2 is SASEGT in the germline V gene. The CDR3 extends over 13 amino acids. V lost 4 bases, J lost 7 bases, and 11 bases lay in between. The CDR3 loop reads CASSAPPWQPQHF. For the CDR3, the DNA is TGTGCCAGCAGTGCCCCCCCTTGGCAGCCCCAGCATTTT.

This clonotype was detected ten times or more. The chain uses TRBV5-1 and TRBJ2-7, with a weak D call TRBD1 (5 bases). CDR3 length: 13 amino acids. The ends were cut back, 0 bases at V and 3 bases at J, with 7 bases in the middle. Germline V lookup: CDR1 SGHRS, CDR2 YFSETQ. CDR3 residues: CASSLGTNYEQYF. CDR3 DNA sequence: TGCGCCAGCAGCTTGGGGACAAACTACGAGCAGTACTTC.

The chain links TRBV12-3 or TRBV12-4 to TRBJ2-7; TRBD1 agrees at 10 bases. Trimming at V came to 6 bases and at J to 4 bases, leaving 12 bases not matched to a gene. The CDR3 runs to 16 residues. CDR3 coding DNA: TGTGCCAGCAGCCTGGCATTTCCGGGACAGGGGTACGAGCAGTACTTC. Protein: CASSLAFPGQGYEQYF.

CDR3 in amino acids: CSARDIGQGPYNEKLFF. CDR3 sequence (DNA): TGCAGTGCTAGAGATATAGGACAGGGGCCCTACAATGAAAAACTGTTTTTT. The chain is built from TRBV20-1 and TRBJ1-4, with 9 bases that match TRBD1. Per the germline V gene, CDR1 is DFQATT and CDR2 is SNEGSKA (reference sequence). The V segment lost 0 bases and the J segment 5 bases; nucleotides outside the gene matches: 10. The CDR3 spans 17 residues.

This clonotype occurred many times. This chain connects TRBV12-3 or TRBV12-4 to TRBJ2-6; D is ambiguous. This CDR3 comprises 13 residues. V gave up 10 bases and J gave up 3 bases, with 10 bases separating them. This CDR3 is CATHLGGANVLTF. CDR3 nucleotide sequence: TGTGCCACTCACCTGGGTGGGGCCAACGTCCTGACTTTC.

In its sample, this clonotype was seen many times. J is TRBJ1-3 and V is TRBV7-9; D is unresolved. Germline V gene lookup returns CDR1 SEHNR and CDR2 FQNEAQ (reference sequence). The CDR3 covers 17 residues. V dropped 5 bases and J dropped 0 bases, with 17 bases sitting between them. CDR3 loop: CASSPWTADFSGNTIYF. The DNA of the CDR3 is TGTGCCAGCAGCCCTTGGACCGCCGATTTCTCTGGAAACACCATATATTTT.

This clonotype has ten or more counts. The chain combines TRBV19 with TRBJ2-7, with D possibly being TRBD2 (5 bases). Trimming shortened V by 5 bases and J by 0 bases, and 17 bases separated the two germline ends. This CDR3 comprises 16 residues. Germline V gene data show CDR1 as LNHDA and CDR2 as SQIVND (reference sequence). Written as DNA, the CDR3 is TGTGCCAGTAGTTTCCTTTGGGAGCAGAGCTCCTACGAGCAGTACTTC. Translation gives CASSFLWEQSSYEQYF.

This clonotype showed up many times. In DNA, the CDR3 is TGTGCCACCAGTGTCCTCCGGGACAGGGAAGAATTGGATACTGGAAACACCATATATTTT. It yields the protein CATSVLRDREELDTGNTIYF. The chain recombines TRBV24-1 with TRBJ1-3, with 9 bases fitting TRBD1. V trimming: 5 bases; J trimming: 2 bases; junction bases outside the gene matches: 18. This CDR3 is 20 amino acids long. Germline values: CDR1 KGHDR, CDR2 SFDVKD.

This clonotype was seen many times. V is TRBV20-1 and J is TRBJ2-3; D gene uncertain. CDR3 size: 13 residues. Germline CDR1 and CDR2: DFQATT and SNEGSKA (reference sequence). V was cut by 5 bases and J by 4 bases, with 13 bases left in between. The CDR3 DNA follows: TGCAGTGCTGCCCCGGTCGTCGCAGATACGCAGTATTTT. This translates into CSAAPVVADTQYF.

This clonotype was recorded many times. The V gene is TRBV7-9, the J gene TRBJ2-3; TRBD1 agrees at 7 bases. The V segment lost 1 base and the J segment 1 base; nucleotides outside the gene matches: 5. The length of the CDR3 is 16 residues. Looked up from germline, CDR1 is SEHNR and CDR2 is FQNEAQ (reference sequence). The CDR3 bases are TGTGCCAGCAGCTTAGGACAGGGATCCGGCACAGATACGCAGTATTTT. Protein product: CASSLGQGSGTDTQYF.